A single sample gave rise to the 17 T cell receptor beta chains below, sequenced in a study of T cell responses to AZD1222 COVID-19 vaccine. The protocol was immunoSEQ multiplex PCR, while the TCRdb copy is restricted to in-frame clones and leaves out a portion. This repertoire shows some 100,000 clones, roughly 92% found once; its top ten account for around 4.3%. Sequences were derived from peripheral blood, sampled on day 0 of AZD1222 vaccination. The receptors derive from an adult in good health.

The gene calls are TRBV12-3 or TRBV12-4 and TRBJ2-5, with D possibly being TRBD2 (5 bases). CDR3 size: 13 residues. V lost 3 bases to trimming and J lost 4 bases, with 9 bases between them. CDR3 region: CASSLGSRETQYF. CDR3 nucleotide sequence: TGTGCCAGCAGTTTGGGGAGCAGAGAGACCCAGTACTTC.

This clone has a single count. This sequence joins TRBV7-8 and TRBJ1-4; 7 positions match TRBD1. The CDR3 has 15 residues. Germline loops: CDR1 SGHVS, CDR2 FQNEAQ. V shed 5 bases, J shed 5 bases, and the junction held 8 bases outside the gene matches. The CDR3 region is CASSLRQGKNEKLFF. The CDR3 nucleotides read TGTGCCAGCAGCCTGCGACAGGGTAAAAATGAAAAACTGTTTTTT.

In this sample, this clone turned up once. The V and J genes are TRBV7-7 and TRBJ2-6, with 15 bases that match TRBD2. CDR3 size: 20 residues. Germline assignment: CDR1 SSHAT and CDR2 FNYEAQ (reference sequence). The trim removed 4 bases at V and 3 bases at J, leaving 10 bases unmatched. CDR3 bases: TGTGCCAGCAGCTCCTGGACTAGCGGGGGGGCCGGCATTGGGGCCAACGTCCTGACTTTC. Its translation: CASSSWTSGGAGIGANVLTF.

The J gene is TRBJ2-2, the V gene TRBV6-5; 7 bases line up with TRBD2. The CDR3 sequence is 15 residues long. CDR1 is MNHEY, CDR2 SVGAGI, per germline. J lost 0 bases, V lost 6 bases, and 4 bases had no gene match. The CDR3 is CASSSGTANTGELFF. The CDR3 region has the DNA TGTGCCAGCAGCAGCGGGACGGCGAACACCGGGGAGCTGTTTTTT.

The sample holds one count of this clone. V is TRBV27 and J is TRBJ1-2, with a tentative D call TRBD1 (5 bases). The CDR3 totals 15 residues. The germline gives CDR1 MNHEY, CDR2 SMNVEV (reference sequence). Trimming stripped 7 bases from V and 5 bases from J, with 20 bases between. The CDR3 nucleotides are TGTGCCAGCACCCTTAACGCGGGGCTCCGGTATGGCTACACCTTC. It encodes CASTLNAGLRYGYTF.

V and J are TRBV4-2 and TRBJ2-2, with TRBD2 matching 9 bases. V dropped 4 bases and J dropped 3; count of bases not matched to a gene: 6. Germline CDR1 LGHNA, CDR2 YNFKEQ. This CDR3 is built from 16 residues. CDR3 residues: CASSRSGGLDTGELFF. The CDR3 nucleotides read TGTGCCAGCAGCCGTAGCGGGGGTTTGGACACCGGGGAGCTGTTTTTT.

The gene calls are TRBV2 and TRBJ1-5; TRBD1 might be the D (5 bases). CDR3 size: 17 residues. Germline CDR1 and CDR2: SNHLY and FYNNEI. V was shortened by 1 base and J by 4 bases, with 17 bases between the two germline ends. CDR3 residues: CASSEVGAAKGNQPQHF. In DNA form, the CDR3 reads TGTGCCAGCAGTGAAGTCGGGGCGGCGAAGGGGAATCAGCCCCAGCATTTT.

In regard to this clone: Germline and junction disagree at one end, which may indicate a read error. The V and J genes are TRBV7-6 and TRBJ1-6; 7 positions agree with TRBD1. The V gene's germline CDR1 is SGHVS and CDR2 FNYEAQ. The CDR3 loop spans 15 amino acids. The CDR3 sequence: CASSSSTGSDSPLHF. As DNA, the CDR3 is TGTGCCAGCAGCTCCTCGACAGGGTCCGATTCCCCCCTCCACTTT.

V gene TRBV12-3 or TRBV12-4 combines with J gene TRBJ2-7; D ambiguous. This CDR3 contains 12 residues. V was shortened by 3 bases and J by 2 bases, with 5 bases between the two germline ends. CDR3 loop: CASSFTPYEQYF. CDR3 coding DNA: TGTGCCAGCAGTTTTACTCCCTACGAGCAGTACTTC.

The rearrangement uses TRBV6-6 and TRBJ2-3; 7 nucleotides line up with TRBD1. Trimming at V came to 7 bases and at J to 3 bases, leaving 13 bases not matched to a gene. CDR1 and CDR2 from the germline V gene are MNHNY and SVGAGI (reference sequence). This CDR3 comprises 16 residues. CDR3 DNA sequence: TGTGCCAGCACCGTCACAGGGGATATTAGGACAGATACGCAGTATTTT. It is translated as CASTVTGDIRTDTQYF.

The rearrangement links TRBV2 to TRBJ1-1, with D tentatively TRBD1 (6 bases). CDR1 SNHLY and CDR2 FYNNEI come from the germline V gene. This CDR3 region has 14 residues. V gave up 6 bases and J gave up 0 bases, with 11 bases separating them. CDR3: CASRTQGMNTEAFF. CDR3 DNA sequence: TGTGCCAGCAGAACACAGGGCATGAACACTGAAGCTTTCTTT.

This chain links TRBV7-2 with TRBJ1-3, with a tentative D call TRBD1 (6 bases). The CDR3 extends over 15 amino acids. The germline CDR1 and CDR2 sequences are SGHTA and FQGNSA. V was pared by 5 bases and J by 0 bases, with 11 bases between. The CDR3 protein is CASSPGGTSGNTIYF. The CDR3 DNA sequence: TGTGCCAGCAGCCCCGGGGGCACCTCTGGAAACACCATATATTTT. The full variable domain, completed using reference TRBV7-2 and TRBJ1-3, is GAGVSQSPSNKVTEKGKDVELRCDPISGHTALYWYRQSLGQGLEFLIYFQGNSAPDKSGLPSDRFSAERTGGSVSTLTIQRTQQEDSAVYLCASSPGGTSGNTIYFGEGSWLTVV.

The J gene is TRBJ2-3, the V gene TRBV9, with 13 positions matching TRBD2. The CDR3 spans 17 residues. Germline assignment: CDR1 SGDLS and CDR2 YYNGEE. V shed 2 bases and J 5 bases; nucleotides not matched to a gene: 8. Written as DNA, the CDR3 is TGTGCCAGCAGCGTGGATACTAGCGGGGGGGCCATAGATACGCAGTATTTT. This sequence encodes CASSVDTSGGAIDTQYF.

The genes are TRBV6-2 or TRBV6-3 and TRBJ2-1, with 10 bases matching TRBD2. Germline-derived CDR1 and CDR2 are MNHEY and SVGEGT. V lost 2 bases to trimming and J lost 5 bases; unmatched junction nucleotides: 3. This CDR3 comprises 15 residues. This CDR3 reads CASSYLAGDNNEQFF. The CDR3 DNA sequence: TGTGCCAGCAGTTACCTAGCGGGGGATAACAATGAGCAGTTCTTC.

The V and J genes are TRBV13 and TRBJ1-4; TRBD1 is a possible D gene (5 bases). The ends were cut back, 1 base at V and 7 bases at J, with 22 bases in the middle. Germline V gene sequence: CDR1 PRHDT, CDR2 FYEKMQ (reference sequence). This CDR3 comprises 18 residues. CDR3 protein: CASSLVGIAGPLIEKLFF. The CDR3 DNA sequence: TGTGCCAGCAGCTTAGTCGGGATTGCGGGACCCCTTATTGAAAAACTGTTTTTT. The whole variable domain, remainder taken from reference TRBV13 and TRBJ1-4, is AAGVIQSPRHLIKEKRETATLKCYPIPRHDTVYWYQQGPGQDPQFLISFYEKMQSDKGSIPDRFSAQQFSDYHSELNMSSLELGDSALYFCASSLVGIAGPLIEKLFFGSGTQLSVL.

The DNA of the CDR3 is TGTGCCAGCAGACCCAATCCCTATAGCAATCAGCCCCAGCATTTT. This gives the protein CASRPNPYSNQPQHF. The rearrangement uses TRBV28 and TRBJ1-5; D is unresolved. V was pared by 6 bases and J by 0 bases, with 12 bases between. This CDR3 has 15 amino acids. Germline V gene lookup returns CDR1 MDHEN and CDR2 SYDVKM.

The J gene is TRBJ2-1, the V gene TRBV5-1; TRBD1 agrees at 8 bases. Germline-derived CDR1 and CDR2 are SGHRS and YFSETQ. V lost 5 bases and J lost 0; bases outside the gene matches: 7. CDR3 length equals 16 residues. The CDR3 DNA sequence: TGCGCCAGCAGTCCGACAGGGGTCCCCTCCTACAATGAGCAGTTCTTC. It encodes CASSPTGVPSYNEQFF.